One sample yielded the 4 T cell receptor beta chains listed below, sequenced in a study of T cell responses to AZD1222 COVID-19 vaccine. Data came from immunoSEQ multiplex PCR; TCRdb stores just in-frame clones and leaves some out. The sample includes about 120,000 clones, around 89% of them seen just once. The sample was peripheral blood, taken 28 days after the second AZD1222 dose. All receptors derive from an adult who received the AZD1222 COVID-19 vaccine.

The CDR3 protein is CASSYGTGAAGYTF. For the CDR3, the DNA is TGTGCCAGCAGTTACGGGACAGGGGCAGCTGGCTACACCTTC. The V and J genes are TRBV6-5 and TRBJ1-2; 10 positions agree with TRBD1. This CDR3 is 14 amino acids long. Germline V gene lookup returns CDR1 MNHEY and CDR2 SVGAGI. Losses at the gene ends were 2 bases for V and 7 bases for J; bases not matched to a gene: 4.

The chain employs TRBV28 and TRBJ1-1; unclear D gene. Germline assignment: CDR1 MDHEN and CDR2 SYDVKM. Trimming removed 3 bases at V and 5 bases at J, with 16 bases between. This CDR3 comprises 15 residues. The CDR3 sequence is CASSFLTFGRTEAFF. The DNA of the CDR3 is TGTGCCAGCAGTTTTCTGACGTTTGGTCGGACTGAAGCTTTCTTT.

The J gene is TRBJ1-3, the V gene TRBV28, with a tentative D call TRBD1 (5 bases). Per germline, CDR1 MDHEN and CDR2 SYDVKM. The CDR3 consists of 15 residues. Between the trimmed V and J ends, which lost 5 bases and 11 bases, there was a span of 22 bases. Here the CDR3 DNA reads TGTGCCAGCAGTGAGGGACTCCGAGGTCTATCTTCCATATATTTT. Residues: CASSEGLRGLSSIYF. Complete variable domain (other parts from reference TRBV28 and TRBJ1-3): DVKVTQSSRYLVKRTGEKVFLECVQDMDHENMFWYRQDPGLGLRLIYFSYDVKMKEKGDIPEGYSVSREKKERFSLILESASTNQTSMYLCASSEGLRGLSSIYFGEGSWLTVV.

This clone has only one observation. The V call is TRBV5-1, the J call TRBJ1-6, with 11 bases aligning to TRBD1. The J segment lost 7 bases and the V segment lost 3 bases, leaving 6 bases of the junction unmatched. From germline, CDR1 is SGHRS and CDR2 YFSETQ. This CDR3 is 16 amino acids long. The CDR3 DNA is TGCGCCAGCAGCTGGGACAGGGGGGGTTTAAATTCACCCCTCCACTTT. Translated, it gives CASSWDRGGLNSPLHF.